Following are 15 T cell receptor beta chains from one sample sequenced in a study of cytomegalovirus exposure and HLA in healthy donors. The primer mix had 60 Vbeta and 13 Jbeta primers. Here immunoSEQ multiplex PCR was the method, and the copy in TCRdb shows in-frame clones only, minus some. The sample includes roughly 290,000 clones, roughly 80% of them seen just once. Material: PBMCs. Receptor source: a girl between 2 and 10 years old in good health and CMV-seronegative.

V is TRBV9 and J is TRBJ2-7, with 7 bases lining up with TRBD2. The CDR3 extends over 18 amino acids. Germline CDR1 reads SGDLS; CDR2 reads YYNGEE. Trimming cost V 0 bases and J 5 bases; bases outside gene matches: 17. This CDR3 reads CASSVAGGGVHPRDEQYF. CDR3 bases: TGTGCCAGCAGCGTAGCTGGGGGAGGGGTTCATCCTCGGGACGAGCAGTACTTC.

The chain links TRBV13 to TRBJ2-1; 15 positions match TRBD2. With V trimmed by 4 bases and J by 9 bases, 10 bases remained unmatched. CDR3 length: 17 amino acids. The germline gives CDR1 PRHDT, CDR2 FYEKMQ (reference sequence). Here the CDR3 reads CASSSTRTSGGGSEQFF. The CDR3 DNA reads as TGTGCCAGCAGCTCCACACGGACTAGCGGGGGGGGAAGTGAGCAGTTCTTC.

The chain uses TRBV7-9 and TRBJ2-4; 10 nucleotides line up with TRBD1. Per germline, CDR1 SEHNR and CDR2 FQNEAQ (reference sequence). This CDR3 spans 16 amino acids. V dropped 5 bases and J dropped 2; count of bases not matched to a gene: 6. CDR3 DNA: TGTGCCAGCAGCCTCCGACAGGGGGCTACCAAAAACATTCAGTACTTC. This codes for CASSLRQGATKNIQYF. Drawing the rest from reference TRBV7-9 and TRBJ2-4, the complete variable domain is DTGVSQNPRHKITKRGQNVTFRCDPISEHNRLYWYRQTLGQGPEFLTYFQNEAQLEKSRLLSDRFSAERPKGSFSTLEIQRTEQGDSAMYLCASSLRQGATKNIQYFGAGTRLSVL.

The chain joins TRBV7-9 to TRBJ1-4; 8 nucleotides match TRBD1. The CDR3 extends over 15 amino acids. Germline-derived CDR1 and CDR2 are SEHNR and FQNEAQ (reference sequence). The V and J ends lost 3 bases and 2 bases, in that order; junction bases with no gene match: 2. For the CDR3, the DNA is TGTGCCAGCAGCTTCACAGGGGGTACTAATGAAAAACTGTTTTTT. It translates to CASSFTGGTNEKLFF.

This clone was found once. The chain recombines TRBV7-8 with TRBJ1-5, with 7 bases fitting TRBD1. Trimming cost V 2 bases and J 6 bases; bases outside gene matches: 4. In germline, CDR1 is SGHVS, CDR2 FQNEAQ. The CDR3 length is 14 residues. The DNA for the CDR3 is TGTGCCAGCAGCTTAATGGACAGGTCTCAGCCCCAGCATTTT. Its protein is CASSLMDRSQPQHF.

The rearrangement links TRBV12-5 to TRBJ1-2, with D perhaps matching TRBD1 (5 bases). V was clipped by 0 bases and J by 4 bases, with 12 bases between them. The CDR3 has 15 residues. Germline values: CDR1 LGHNT, CDR2 FRNRAP. CDR3 DNA sequence: TGTGCTAGTGGTTTGGTACGGGGGATTATCTATGGCTACACCTTC. Its translation: CASGLVRGIIYGYTF.

A single count supports this clone. V usage is TRBV7-2 and J usage is TRBJ2-3, with TRBD2 identical over 9 bases. Germline assignment: CDR1 SGHTA and CDR2 FQGNSA. The trim removed 1 base at V and 6 bases at J, leaving 8 bases unmatched. This CDR3 is built from 16 residues. The CDR3 bases are TGTGCCAGCAGCTTAGTGGCGGGGGGGTCGTTCGATACGCAGTATTTT. Translating it yields CASSLVAGGSFDTQYF.

Details on this clone: The sample contains more than one DNA sequence encoding this CDR3. The chain employs TRBV29-1 and TRBJ2-7; 7 bases are shared with TRBD2. The length of the CDR3 is 13 residues. From germline, CDR1 is SQVTM and CDR2 ANQGSEA. The J segment lost 2 bases and the V segment lost 1 base, leaving 2 bases of the junction unmatched. In DNA, the CDR3 is TGCAGCGTTGAAGCGGGAGGTGCCTACGAGCAGTACTTC. Its translation is CSVEAGGAYEQYF.

This chain connects TRBV5-6 to TRBJ1-4; a weak D match, TRBD1 (6 bases). Deletions cut 2 bases from V and 4 bases from J, with 21 bases between. Looked up from germline, CDR1 is SGHDT and CDR2 is YYEEEE. This CDR3 region has 18 residues. CDR3 sequence: CASSFFGLPGAGNEKLFF. The CDR3 nucleotides read TGTGCCAGCAGCTTCTTTGGCCTCCCAGGGGCGGGTAATGAAAAACTGTTTTTT.

The chain carries TRBV19 and TRBJ1-4; 7 positions match TRBD1. Germline V gene data show CDR1 as LNHDA and CDR2 as SQIVND (reference sequence). V was clipped by 5 bases and J by 8 bases; unmatched bases: 5. The CDR3 loop spans 13 amino acids. The CDR3 region is CASSSGTEEKLFF. The DNA for the CDR3 is TGTGCCAGTAGTTCAGGGACAGAAGAAAAACTGTTTTTT.

CDR3 sequence: CASSPNTAYEQYF. CDR3 in DNA: TGTGCCAGCAGCCCGAACACAGCCTACGAGCAGTACTTC. The chain joins TRBV4-2 to TRBJ2-7; D is uncertain. Germline V gives CDR1 LGHNA, CDR2 YNFKEQ. Trimming shortened V by 4 bases and J by 2 bases, and 9 bases separated the two germline ends. This CDR3 has 13 residues.

CDR3 bases: TGCGCCAGCAGCCCAAACCAGGGTACTCTCTACGAGCAGTACTTC. It is translated as CASSPNQGTLYEQYF. The V and J genes are TRBV5-1 and TRBJ2-7; D possibly corresponds to TRBD1 (5 bases). This CDR3 is 15 amino acids long. V lost 4 bases and J 3 bases, leaving 17 bases between the germline ends. Germline assignment: CDR1 SGHRS and CDR2 YFSETQ.

V gene TRBV5-1 combines with J gene TRBJ2-7; D not certain. Germline CDR1 reads SGHRS; CDR2 reads YFSETQ. This CDR3 spans 16 amino acids. V gave up 0 bases and J gave up 2 bases, with 15 bases separating them. CDR3 amino acids: CASSLGLVRRTYEQYF. In DNA form, the CDR3 reads TGCGCCAGCAGCTTGGGCTTGGTTCGGCGGACCTACGAGCAGTACTTC.

The V and J genes are TRBV11-2 and TRBJ1-2, with 7 bases identical to TRBD1. The CDR3 is 14 amino acids. Losses at the gene ends were 4 bases for V and 5 bases for J; bases not matched to a gene: 7. Germline V gene sequence: CDR1 SGHAT, CDR2 FQNNGV. CDR3 DNA sequence: TGTGCCAGCAGCTCCCCGGGACAGCCATATGGCTACACCTTC. Translated, it gives CASSSPGQPYGYTF.

J is TRBJ2-1 and V is TRBV9; possibly TRBD1 for D (5 bases). The CDR3 length is 15 residues. Germline V gene data show CDR1 as SGDLS and CDR2 as YYNGEE. V was shortened by 6 bases and J by 6 bases, with 19 bases between the two germline ends. CDR3 in amino acids: CASTQGRRGANEQFF. In DNA form, the CDR3 reads TGTGCCAGCACCCAGGGCCGAAGAGGAGCCAATGAGCAGTTCTTC. Together with reference TRBV9 and TRBJ2-1, the CDR3 gives the full variable domain: DSGVTQTPKHLITATGQRVTLRCSPRSGDLSVYWYQQSLDQGLQFLIQYYNGEERAKGNILERFSAQQFPDLHSELNLSSLELGDSALYFCASTQGRRGANEQFFGPGTRLTVL.